These T cell receptor beta chains were read from a single sample in a study of naive and memory T cell subsets. MiXCR was run by TCRdb on the UMI-ligation and nested PCR reads, yielding one entry per CDR3 protein. The repertoire consists of fewer than 150,000 distinct CDR3 sequences, with more than 15% occurring once and the leading ten covering 0.5% to 0.75%. What was sequenced was naive CD8+ T cells from blood. These receptors were taken from a human donor in good health. The CDR3 runs from the conserved cysteine through the conserved F or W. The D gene is left open where the match is weak. For some rows the clone size is stated as once, few or many, or as a class when expanded; others skip it.

size	V	D	J	CDR3	DNA
few	TRBV6-2/TRBV6-3	-	TRBJ2-7	CASGGAEQYF	TGTGCCAGCGGGGGTGCCGAGCAGTACTTC
once	TRBV6-6	TRBD1	TRBJ2-1	CASSYSDRDFGSYNEQFF	TGTGCCAGCAGTTACTCGGACAGGGATTTTGGATCCTACAATGAGCAGTTCTTC
-	TRBV5-1	-	TRBJ2-1	CASSPLDLDEQFF	TGCGCCAGCAGCCCGTTGGACCTCGATGAGCAGTTCTTC
-	TRBV5-6	-	TRBJ2-7	CASSLAVTEGPYEQYF	TGTGCCAGCAGCTTGGCGGTGACGGAGGGGCCCTACGAGCAGTACTTC
many	TRBV7-6	TRBD2	TRBJ2-1	CASSLLRESYNEQFF	TGTGCCAGCAGCTTACTGCGGGAGTCCTACAATGAGCAGTTCTTC
few	TRBV28	-	TRBJ2-3	CASVRHPDTQYF	TGTGCCAGTGTAAGACACCCAGATACGCAGTATTTT
-	TRBV11-1	-	TRBJ2-1	CASTLGSLGGGYNEQFF	TGTGCCAGCACCCTAGGGAGTTTGGGGGGCGGCTACAATGAGCAGTTCTTC
-	TRBV7-8	-	TRBJ2-5	CASSNPRTPPGETQYF	TGTGCCAGCAGCAACCCTAGGACACCCCCGGGGGAGACCCAGTACTTC
-	TRBV19	-	TRBJ1-1	CASSSGFNVNTEAFF	TGTGCCAGTAGTAGCGGTTTTAACGTGAACACTGAAGCTTTCTTT
-	TRBV11-2	-	TRBJ2-7	CASSSPPGAGYF	TGTGCCAGCAGCTCACCCCCCGGAGCGGGTTACTTC
many	TRBV7-2	TRBD2	TRBJ2-5	CASSPGLALIEHPGGVETQYF	TGTGCCAGCAGCCCAGGACTAGCCCTCATAGAACACCCGGGAGGGGTGGAGACCCAGTACTTC
-	TRBV15	TRBD2	TRBJ2-1	CATSRDLSSGRAYEQFF	TGTGCCACCAGCAGAGATTTAAGCAGCGGGAGGGCCTATGAGCAGTTCTTC
-	TRBV3-1	TRBD1	TRBJ2-7	CASSWGQGTYEQYF	TGTGCCAGCAGCTGGGGACAGGGAACCTACGAGCAGTACTTC
few	TRBV12-3/TRBV12-4	-	TRBJ2-1	CASSFIIVDRRKNSYNEQFF	TGTGCCAGCAGTTTTATAATCGTCGACAGACGAAAAAACTCCTACAATGAGCAGTTCTTC
-	TRBV6-5	TRBD1	TRBJ1-1	CASTKQGMGTEAFF	TGTGCCAGCACTAAACAGGGGATGGGAACTGAAGCTTTCTTT
-	TRBV7-6	-	TRBJ1-1	CASRPKNKNTEAFF	TGTGCCAGCAGACCCAAGAACAAGAACACTGAAGCTTTCTTT
-	TRBV30	-	TRBJ1-1	CAWSVLLNTEAFF	TGTGCCTGGAGTGTACTCCTGAACACTGAAGCTTTCTTT
few	TRBV10-2	-	TRBJ2-1	CASSDTTNEQFF	TGCGCCAGCAGTGACACCACCAATGAGCAGTTCTTC
-	TRBV13	-	TRBJ2-7	CASSYREVMGEQYF	TGTGCCAGCAGCTACAGGGAGGTTATGGGGGAGCAGTACTTC
few	TRBV27	-	TRBJ2-3	CASSLLVQVGTDTQYF	TGTGCCAGCAGTTTATTAGTCCAGGTCGGCACAGATACGCAGTATTTT
-	TRBV27	-	TRBJ1-1	CASSARYDNTEAFF	TGTGCCAGCAGTGCACGGTACGACAACACTGAAGCTTTCTTT
-	TRBV27	-	TRBJ2-2	CASSFWGPGGELFF	TGTGCCAGCAGTTTTTGGGGGCCAGGCGGGGAGCTGTTTTTT
-	TRBV6-5	-	TRBJ2-5	CASQERGTPQGETQYF	TGTGCCAGCCAGGAGAGGGGCACCCCTCAAGGGGAGACCCAGTACTTC
few	TRBV11-2	TRBD1	TRBJ2-1	CASSSQTGTGFYNEQFF	TGTGCCAGCAGCTCCCAAACCGGGACAGGGTTTTACAATGAGCAGTTCTTC
few	TRBV4-3	-	TRBJ1-2	CASSQALDRHLNYGYTF	TGCGCCAGCAGCCAAGCTCTGGACCGTCACCTGAACTATGGCTACACCTTC
few	TRBV15	-	TRBJ2-1	CATSRDPPGVVAEPSYNEQFF	TGTGCCACCAGCAGAGACCCCCCAGGGGTGGTAGCGGAGCCCTCCTACAATGAGCAGTTCTTC
few	TRBV6-6	TRBD2	TRBJ2-3	CASTLAGSADTQYF	TGTGCCAGCACCTTAGCGGGATCCGCAGATACGCAGTATTTT
-	TRBV20-1	-	TRBJ2-2	CSAPDRNTGELFF	TGCAGTGCTCCCGACAGAAACACCGGGGAGCTGTTTTTT
-	TRBV5-1	-	TRBJ2-1	CASSLMAAAVDNTYF	TGCGCCAGCAGCTTGATGGCCGCCGCAGTTGACAATACATACTTC
few	TRBV11-2	TRBD2	TRBJ2-1	CASTVSVAGFDEQFF	TGTGCCAGCACCGTGTCGGTAGCGGGATTCGATGAGCAGTTCTTC
-	TRBV28	-	TRBJ2-7	CASSEGFLSSYEQYF	TGTGCCAGCAGTGAGGGGTTCCTAAGCTCCTACGAGCAGTACTTC
few	TRBV28	TRBD1	TRBJ1-2	CASSWTRFEGQGAFGYGYTF	TGTGCCAGCAGTTGGACACGGTTTGAGGGACAGGGGGCTTTTGGCTATGGCTACACCTTC
many	TRBV5-1	-	TRBJ2-1	CASSLADNEQFF	TGCGCCAGCAGCTTGGCGGACAATGAGCAGTTCTTC
-	TRBV2	-	TRBJ2-7	CASSEGLRFYEQYF	TGTGCCAGCAGTGAAGGCCTTCGATTCTACGAGCAGTACTTC
few	TRBV7-9	-	TRBJ1-1	CASSFPLGAEAFF	TGTGCCAGCAGCTTCCCATTGGGTGCTGAAGCTTTCTTT
-	TRBV3-1	-	TRBJ2-1	CASSQDLRWSYNEQFF	TGTGCCAGCAGCCAAGATCTACGTTGGTCCTACAATGAGCAGTTCTTC
-	TRBV6-5	-	TRBJ2-1	CASSLPNSNNEQFF	TGTGCCAGCAGTTTACCGAACAGTAACAATGAGCAGTTCTTC
few	TRBV12-3/TRBV12-4	-	TRBJ1-1	CASSLIRNTEAFF	TGTGCCAGCAGTTTAATCAGGAACACTGAAGCTTTCTTT
-	TRBV7-9	-	TRBJ1-1	CASSSRGDQNTEAFF	TGTGCCAGCAGCTCAAGGGGCGACCAGAACACTGAAGCTTTCTTT
few	TRBV4-2	-	TRBJ2-1	CASSQDYGDLPSNEQFF	TGTGCCAGCAGCCAAGATTACGGGGACCTACCGTCAAATGAGCAGTTCTTC
few	TRBV5-1	-	TRBJ2-1	CASSLNNEQFF	TGTGCCAGCAGCTTAAACAATGAGCAGTTCTTC
-	TRBV6-5	-	TRBJ2-5	CASSLGGEGQETQYF	TGTGCCAGCAGTTTGGGGGGAGAAGGCCAAGAGACCCAGTACTTC
-	TRBV11-2	-	TRBJ2-3	CASSLDQDTQYF	TGTGCCAGCAGCTTAGATCAAGATACGCAGTATTTT